This T cell receptor beta chain is from a study of T cells after yellow fever vaccination. Study-level background: Researchers used SMART-Seq v4 Ultra Low Input to prepare fractions that had low cell numbers.

In its sample, this clonotype was seen many times. Antigen unknown. Universal primer sites and UMIs were introduced during 5'RACE template-switching synthesis of TCR cDNA. TCRdb itself ran the 5' RACE reads through MiXCR, one entry per CDR3 protein. This repertoire shows a few hundred thousand distinct CDR3 sequences, about 5% found once; its top ten account for more than 3%. Study results and caveats: CD4 and CD8 compartments shared a small share of clonotypes. Among primary-vaccination clones, most reappeared after the booster, at 95% to 96% for CD4 and around 90% for CD8.

The CDR3 spans 16 residues. Trimming cost V 0 bases and J 3 bases; bases outside gene matches: 6. The germline CDR1 and CDR2 sequences are SQVTM and ANQGSEA. Material: CD4+ T cells sorted from PBMCs, obtained on the day of the yellow fever booster vaccination. The source of this sequence is a man in his late teens or twenties who received the YFV17D yellow fever vaccine. The chain carries TRBV29-1 and TRBJ2-2, with 8 bases identical to TRBD1. The CDR3 nucleotides read TGCAGCGTTGAAGAGGGGCAGGGGGCTTACACCGGGGAGCTGTTTTTT. Encoded protein: CSVEEGQGAYTGELFF.